This T cell receptor beta chain derives from a study of neurological immune-mediated disorders. The wider study: There were around 35 multiple sclerosis patients; approximately 30 were relapsing-remitting and 3 were secondary progressive.

This clonotype was seen many times. The antigen is undetermined. CDR1 is SQVTM, CDR2 ANQGSEA, per germline. The ends were cut back, 2 bases at V and 4 bases at J, with 11 bases in the middle. CDR3 length: 14 amino acids. MiXCR was run by TCRdb on the 5' RACE reads, yielding one entry per CDR3 protein. The sample lists about 55,000 distinct CDR3 sequences, over 3.5% seen once, with roughly 2% in the top ten. Whole-study findings and limits: The multiple sclerosis repertoire cluster had no clinical or MRI correlate.

This chain links TRBV29-1 with TRBJ2-2; possible D gene TRBD1, 5 bases. This TCR came from a woman in her thirties or forties with multiple sclerosis. Sequencing input: CD4+ T cells from blood. The CDR3: CSVEPRVGTGELFF. In DNA form, the CDR3 reads TGCAGCGTTGAACCCAGGGTTGGCACCGGGGAGCTGTTTTTT.